A selection of T cell receptor beta chains follows, all from one sample in a study of T cell repertoires in cytomegalovirus infection. TCRdb independently ran MiXCR on the reads; one entry per CDR3 protein. The sample lists about 490,000 distinct CDR3 sequences, 16% occurring once. The sequenced material came from CD8+ T cells from PBMCs. These receptors came from a human donor in good health (CMV status not recorded). Some clones in this sample may be carry-over from other donors' samples. Each CDR3 is given with its conserved first and last residue. Each record gives: J gene, clone size, V gene, D gene, CDR3 DNA, CDR3 protein. D genes are given only for firm matches. Only some rows state a clone size, as once, few, many or a class for expanded clones.

j_call: TRBJ2-2; clone_size: -; v_call: TRBV9; d_call: -; cdr3_nt: TGTGCCAGCAGCGTAGGGGGGGGCAACACCGGGGAGCTGTTTTTT; cdr3_aa: CASSVGGGNTGELFF
j_call: TRBJ2-1; clone_size: many; v_call: TRBV5-6; d_call: TRBD2; cdr3_nt: TGTGCCAGCAGTCTCATCGGGGAGGGCCTAGGCAATGAGCAGTTCTTC; cdr3_aa: CASSLIGEGLGNEQFF
j_call: TRBJ1-1; clone_size: many; v_call: TRBV29-1; d_call: -; cdr3_nt: TGCAGCGTTGAAATGAACACTGAAGCTTTCTTT; cdr3_aa: CSVEMNTEAFF
j_call: TRBJ2-5; clone_size: many; v_call: TRBV2; d_call: TRBD2; cdr3_nt: TGTGCCAGCTGGGCTAGCGGGAAAGAGCTACAAGAGACCCAGTACTTC; cdr3_aa: CASWASGKELQETQYF
j_call: TRBJ2-7; clone_size: -; v_call: TRBV6-5; d_call: -; cdr3_nt: TGTGCCAGCAGTACCCGGGACACCTTCTACGAGCAGTACTTC; cdr3_aa: CASSTRDTFYEQYF
j_call: TRBJ2-6; clone_size: -; v_call: TRBV12-3/TRBV12-4; d_call: TRBD1; cdr3_nt: TGTGCCAGCAACACCCCCGGGACAGCGAGCTCTGGGGCCAACGTCCTGATTTTC; cdr3_aa: CASNTPGTASSGANVLIF
j_call: TRBJ2-7; clone_size: -; v_call: TRBV20-1; d_call: TRBD2; cdr3_nt: TGCAGTGCTAGACTAGCGGGAGTCTCCTGGATCGAGCAGGACTTC; cdr3_aa: CSARLAGVSWIEQDF
j_call: TRBJ2-5; clone_size: many; v_call: TRBV19; d_call: TRBD1; cdr3_nt: TGTGCCAGTAATCAAGGGACAGACCAAGAGACCCAGTACTTC; cdr3_aa: CASNQGTDQETQYF
j_call: TRBJ2-7; clone_size: many; v_call: TRBV7-8; d_call: -; cdr3_nt: TGTGCCAGCAGCTTAGGGGGATTTGCGTACGAGCAGTACTTC; cdr3_aa: CASSLGGFAYEQYF
j_call: TRBJ2-3; clone_size: -; v_call: TRBV18; d_call: -; cdr3_nt: TGTGCCAGCTCTCCAGTTGTCGGTACGCAGTATTTT; cdr3_aa: CASSPVVGTQYF
j_call: TRBJ2-5; clone_size: few; v_call: TRBV10-3; d_call: TRBD1; cdr3_nt: TGTGCCGTCGGGGGACAGGGCGGGCGAGAGACCCAGTACTTC; cdr3_aa: CAVGGQGGRETQYF
j_call: TRBJ2-7; clone_size: -; v_call: TRBV20-1; d_call: -; cdr3_nt: TGCAGTGCTAGACTAGACAACCTCATCGAGCAGTACTTC; cdr3_aa: CSARLDNLIEQYF
j_call: TRBJ2-3; clone_size: many; v_call: TRBV12-3/TRBV12-4; d_call: -; cdr3_nt: TGTGCCAGCAGTTTCTCGGGACAACACAGCACAGATACGCAGTATTTT; cdr3_aa: CASSFSGQHSTDTQYF
j_call: TRBJ2-3; clone_size: many; v_call: TRBV27; d_call: TRBD2; cdr3_nt: TGTGCCAGCAGTGCTCATACTAGCGGGAGCCCAGATACGCAGTATTTT; cdr3_aa: CASSAHTSGSPDTQYF
j_call: TRBJ2-7; clone_size: few; v_call: TRBV27; d_call: TRBD1; cdr3_nt: TGTGCCAGCAGTTTGAGGTCAGGGGGTACCTACGAGCAGTACTTC; cdr3_aa: CASSLRSGGTYEQYF
j_call: TRBJ1-1; clone_size: few; v_call: TRBV4-1; d_call: TRBD1; cdr3_nt: TGCGCCAGCAGCCAAGATGACAGGGGAACTGAAGCTTTCTTT; cdr3_aa: CASSQDDRGTEAFF
j_call: TRBJ1-6; clone_size: many; v_call: TRBV5-6; d_call: TRBD1; cdr3_nt: TGTGCCAGCAGCTCCGGGACAGGGGTTTCACCCCTCCACTTT; cdr3_aa: CASSSGTGVSPLHF
j_call: TRBJ1-2; clone_size: -; v_call: TRBV27; d_call: -; cdr3_nt: TGTGCCAGCAGTTTAGCAGGACCAAAGTATGGCTACACCTTC; cdr3_aa: CASSLAGPKYGYTF
j_call: TRBJ1-2; clone_size: -; v_call: TRBV7-9; d_call: TRBD1; cdr3_nt: TGTGCCAGCAGCGGGATTCGGGACAGGGGGACCTATGGCTACACCTTC; cdr3_aa: CASSGIRDRGTYGYTF
j_call: TRBJ2-1; clone_size: -; v_call: TRBV3-1; d_call: TRBD1; cdr3_nt: TGTGCCAGCAGCCAACGAGACAGGGAATCATACAATGAGCAGTTCTTC; cdr3_aa: CASSQRDRESYNEQFF
j_call: TRBJ2-3; clone_size: many; v_call: TRBV7-9; d_call: -; cdr3_nt: TGTGCCAGCAGCCCGACCCCGGGACCAGGCACAGATACGCAGTATTTT; cdr3_aa: CASSPTPGPGTDTQYF
j_call: TRBJ2-7; clone_size: -; v_call: TRBV28; d_call: -; cdr3_nt: TGTGCCAGCAGTTGGGACAACTACTACGAGCAGTACTTC; cdr3_aa: CASSWDNYYEQYF
j_call: TRBJ1-5; clone_size: many; v_call: TRBV12-3/TRBV12-4; d_call: -; cdr3_nt: TGTGCCAGCAGTTTTTGGGGCCGTAACAGCAATCAGCCCCAGCATTTT; cdr3_aa: CASSFWGRNSNQPQHF
j_call: TRBJ1-5; clone_size: -; v_call: TRBV15; d_call: -; cdr3_nt: TGTGCCACCAGCTCGCCGCCGGGGTCCCAGCATTTT; cdr3_aa: CATSSPPGSQHF